Following are 11 T cell receptor beta chains from one sample sequenced in a study of CD8 T cells in Susac syndrome. Random hexamers were used to reverse transcribe about 0.45 to 1 ug of RNA. TCRdb itself ran the immunoSEQ multiplex PCR reads through MiXCR, one entry per CDR3 protein. The top ten hold around 0.12% of the sample, which has under 200,000 distinct CDR3 sequences, about 96% seen once. Sequencing used CD4+ T cells from PBMCs. All receptors come from a human donor with Susac syndrome.

This clonotype occurred a few times. The gene calls are TRBV29-1 and TRBJ2-5; D not certain. The V end lost 4 bases, the J end lost 5 bases, and 14 bases lay between the germline ends. The CDR3 is 13 amino acids. Germline values: CDR1 SQVTM, CDR2 ANQGSEA. CDR3 nucleotides: TGCAGCGTTGCTGGAGTGGGGTCGGAGACCCAGTACTTC. Amino acids: CSVAGVGSETQYF.

The rearrangement uses TRBV20-1 and TRBJ2-3, with D possibly TRBD2 on 6 matching bases. Germline values: CDR1 DFQATT, CDR2 SNEGSKA (reference sequence). V was pared by 6 bases and J by 2 bases, with 15 bases between. The CDR3 length is 14 residues. CDR3 DNA: TGCAGTGCGATTCCGGGACTCCTCACAGATACGCAGTATTTT. This codes for CSAIPGLLTDTQYF.

The chain is built from TRBV30 and TRBJ2-7; D gene ambiguous. The CDR3 spans 14 residues. Trimming removed 7 bases at V and 1 base at J, with 17 bases between. CDR1 and CDR2 from the germline V gene are GTSNPN and SVGIG (reference sequence). As DNA, the CDR3 is TGTGCCTTGAGGAAGGTCCTCCTATCCTACGAGCAGTACTTC. Translating gives CALRKVLLSYEQYF.

This clonotype occurred once. This chain connects TRBV4-3 to TRBJ2-1; the D is unclear. Trimming pared 0 bases from V and 6 bases from J, leaving 9 bases between. The CDR3 consists of 14 residues. Germline V gene sequence: CDR1 LGHNA, CDR2 YSLEER. The chain's CDR3 is CASSQDPSSNEQFF. As DNA, the CDR3 is TGCGCCAGCAGCCAAGACCCCAGTTCCAATGAGCAGTTCTTC.

This sequence joins TRBV20-1 and TRBJ2-3, with D possibly called TRBD1 or TRBD2 (5 bases each). V shed 4 bases and J shed 4 bases, with 15 bases lying between them. Germline V gene lookup returns CDR1 DFQATT and CDR2 SNEGSKA (reference sequence). The CDR3 has 14 amino acids. As DNA, the CDR3 is TGCAGTGCTACCCGGGGCTCCGGCTCAGATACGCAGTATTTT. Translated, it gives CSATRGSGSDTQYF.

This chain joins TRBV12-3 or TRBV12-4 and TRBJ2-1, with 12 bases identical to TRBD2. V lost 6 bases and J lost 6; bases outside the gene matches: 6. CDR3 length: 15 amino acids. CDR3 nucleotides: TGTGCCAGCAGCCGGACTAGCGGGAAGGGCAATGAGCAGTTCTTC. It codes for CASSRTSGKGNEQFF.

The DNA for the CDR3 is TGTGCCACCCAGGAGGCGAACACCGGGGAGCTGTTTTTT. Its protein is CATQEANTGELFF. The chain carries TRBV24-1 and TRBJ2-2; possibly TRBD2 for D (5 bases). This CDR3 has 13 amino acids. Per germline, CDR1 KGHDR and CDR2 SFDVKD. The V and J ends lost 9 bases and 0 bases respectively, with 7 bases between them.

In this sample, this clonotype turned up once. The rearrangement uses TRBV30 and TRBJ1-3; D is unclear. Germline CDR1 and CDR2: GTSNPN and SVGIG (reference sequence). The CDR3 has 12 residues. The germline V and J ends were trimmed by 2 bases and 6 bases, with 8 bases remaining between them. The CDR3 DNA reads as TGTGCCTGGAGTCCCGGGGTAAACACCATATATTTT. Protein sequence: CAWSPGVNTIYF. Full variable domain (missing parts from reference TRBV30 and TRBJ1-3): SQTIHQWPATLVQPVGSPLSLECTVEGTSNPNLYWYRQAAGRGLQLLFYSVGIGQISSEVPQNLSASRPQDRQFILSSKKLLLSDSGFYLCAWSPGVNTIYFGEGSWLTVV.

The CDR3 protein is CASSQSTGAGANVLTF. Written as DNA, the CDR3 is TGTGCCAGCAGCCAATCAACGGGGGCTGGGGCCAACGTCCTGACTTTC. The chain uses TRBV7-3 and TRBJ2-6; D is perhaps TRBD2 (6 bases). This CDR3 spans 16 amino acids. Trimming removed 5 bases at V and 2 bases at J, with 13 bases between. Germline CDR1 reads SGHTA; CDR2 reads FQGTGA.

V is TRBV10-3 and J is TRBJ2-7; D possibly corresponds to TRBD2 (6 bases). V gave up 10 bases and J gave up 3 bases, with 19 bases separating them. CDR1 and CDR2 (germline): ENHRY, SYGVKD. The CDR3 contains 14 residues. CDR3 sequence: CATTFETRDYEQYF. As DNA, the CDR3 is TGTGCCACCACATTTGAGACTAGGGACTACGAGCAGTACTTC.

To note about this clonotype: Germline and junction disagree at one end, which may indicate a read error. CDR3 coding DNA: TGTGCCAGCACCCAAAGGGGGGTCAACGTCCTGACTTTC. Its translation is CASTQRGVNVLTF. This chain uses TRBV2 with TRBJ2-6; the D gene could be TRBD1 or TRBD2 (6 bases each). This CDR3 spans 13 amino acids. Looked up from germline, CDR1 is SNHLY and CDR2 is FYNNEI.